This TCR beta chain was obtained from a study of shared T cell receptors in the human thymus. Data came from immunoSEQ multiplex PCR; TCRdb stores just in-frame clones and leaves some out. The repertoire holds approximately 730,000 clones, with 70% to 90% as singletons. This CDR3 comprises 13 residues. The V gene lost 0 bases and the J gene lost 8 bases, with 10 bases spanning the gap. Germline CDR1 and CDR2: LGHNA and YSLEER. These data are also associated with another study on human thymus T cells. This second study notes: Infants served as donors; they were healthy and Finnish and were having corrective surgery for congenital heart defects. Thymus specimens were resections from corrective heart surgery. Thymic and blood repertoires appeared to show biased V and J gene usage. There were highly overlapping thymic repertoires among unrelated individuals, as related research reported.

Sequencing was carried out using thymocytes. The chain is built from TRBV4-3 and TRBJ1-1; TRBD1 might be the D (6 bases). This clonotype was sampled from a girl under three years old with a congenital heart defect. Written as DNA, the CDR3 is TGCGCCAGCAGCCAAGATGGGGGCAGGGAAGCTTTCTTT. As protein: CASSQDGGREAFF.